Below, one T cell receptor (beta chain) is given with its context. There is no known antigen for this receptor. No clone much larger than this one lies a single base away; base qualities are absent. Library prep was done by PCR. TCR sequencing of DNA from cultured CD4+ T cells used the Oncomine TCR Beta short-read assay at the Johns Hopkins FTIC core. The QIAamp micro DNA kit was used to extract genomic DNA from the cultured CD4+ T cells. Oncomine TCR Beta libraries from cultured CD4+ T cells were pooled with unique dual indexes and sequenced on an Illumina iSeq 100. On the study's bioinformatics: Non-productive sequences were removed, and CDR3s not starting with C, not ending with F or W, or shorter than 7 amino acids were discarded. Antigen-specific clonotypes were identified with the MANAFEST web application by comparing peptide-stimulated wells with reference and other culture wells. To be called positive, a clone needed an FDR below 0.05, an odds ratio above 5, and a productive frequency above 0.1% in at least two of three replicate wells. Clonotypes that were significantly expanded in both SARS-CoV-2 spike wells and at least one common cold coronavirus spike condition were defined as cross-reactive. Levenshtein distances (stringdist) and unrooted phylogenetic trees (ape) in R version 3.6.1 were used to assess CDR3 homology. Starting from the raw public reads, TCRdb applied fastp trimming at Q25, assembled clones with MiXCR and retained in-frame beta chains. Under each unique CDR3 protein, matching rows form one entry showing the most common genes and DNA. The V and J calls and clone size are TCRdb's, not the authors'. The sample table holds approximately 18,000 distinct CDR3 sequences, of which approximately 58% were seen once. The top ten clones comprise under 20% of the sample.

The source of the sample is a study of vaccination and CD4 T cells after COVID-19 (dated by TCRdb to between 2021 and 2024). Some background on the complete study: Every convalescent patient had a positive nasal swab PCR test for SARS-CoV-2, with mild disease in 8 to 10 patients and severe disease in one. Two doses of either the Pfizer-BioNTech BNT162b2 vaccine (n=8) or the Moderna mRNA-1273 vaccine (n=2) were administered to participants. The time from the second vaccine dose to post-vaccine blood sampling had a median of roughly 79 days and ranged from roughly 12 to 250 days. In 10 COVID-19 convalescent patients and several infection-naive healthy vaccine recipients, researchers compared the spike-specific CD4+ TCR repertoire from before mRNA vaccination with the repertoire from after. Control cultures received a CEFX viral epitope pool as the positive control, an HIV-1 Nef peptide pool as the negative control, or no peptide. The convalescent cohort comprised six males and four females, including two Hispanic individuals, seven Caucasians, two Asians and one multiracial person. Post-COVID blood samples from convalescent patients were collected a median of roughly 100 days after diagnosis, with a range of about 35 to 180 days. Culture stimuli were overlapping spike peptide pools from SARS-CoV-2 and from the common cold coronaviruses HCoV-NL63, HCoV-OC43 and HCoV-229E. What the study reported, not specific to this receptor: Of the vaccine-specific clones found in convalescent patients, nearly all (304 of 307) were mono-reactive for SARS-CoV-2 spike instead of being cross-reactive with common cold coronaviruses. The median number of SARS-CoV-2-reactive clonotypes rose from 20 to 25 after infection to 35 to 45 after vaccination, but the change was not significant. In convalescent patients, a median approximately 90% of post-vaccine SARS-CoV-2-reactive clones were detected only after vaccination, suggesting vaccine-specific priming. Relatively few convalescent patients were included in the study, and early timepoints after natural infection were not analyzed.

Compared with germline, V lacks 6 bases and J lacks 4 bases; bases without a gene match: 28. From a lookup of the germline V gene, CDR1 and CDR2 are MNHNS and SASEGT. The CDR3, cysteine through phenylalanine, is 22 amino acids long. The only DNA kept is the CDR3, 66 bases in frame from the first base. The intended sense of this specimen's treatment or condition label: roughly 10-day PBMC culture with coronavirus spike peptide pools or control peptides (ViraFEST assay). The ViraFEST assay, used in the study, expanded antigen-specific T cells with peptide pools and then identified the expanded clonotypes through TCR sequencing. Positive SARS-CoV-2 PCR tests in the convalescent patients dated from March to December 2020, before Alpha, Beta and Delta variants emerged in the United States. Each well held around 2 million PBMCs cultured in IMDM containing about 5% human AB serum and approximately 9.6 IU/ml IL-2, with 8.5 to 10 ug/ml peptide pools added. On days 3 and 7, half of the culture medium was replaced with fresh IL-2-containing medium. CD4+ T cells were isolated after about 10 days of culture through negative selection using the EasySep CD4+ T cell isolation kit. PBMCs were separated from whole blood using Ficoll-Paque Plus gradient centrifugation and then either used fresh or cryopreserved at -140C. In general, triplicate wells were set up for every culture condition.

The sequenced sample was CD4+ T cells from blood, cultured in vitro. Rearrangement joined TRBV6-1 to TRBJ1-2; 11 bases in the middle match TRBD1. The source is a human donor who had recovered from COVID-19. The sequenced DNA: TGTGCCAGCAGCTCAAAAAGGGCACCCGGGGACAGGGGGGACGTTGGCCTCTATGGCTACACCTTC. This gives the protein CASSSKRAPGDRGDVGLYGYTF.